Below, one TCR beta chain is given with its context. Its antigen has not been determined. Base qualities are not at hand, and no much larger clone is one base apart. Spanning cysteine to phenylalanine, the CDR3 consists of 15 amino acids. The DNA shown is the 45-base CDR3, in frame from base 1. V was cut back by 3 bases and J by 0 bases, leaving a gap of 11 bases between them. CDR1 and CDR2 (LGHNA, YNFKEQ) derive from the germline V gene. Genomic DNA was extracted from FACS-sorted cells, and TCRbeta chain sequencing was performed through the commercial immunoSEQ service. As for the original processing: ImmunoSEQ Analyzer software v3.0 and R v3.5.1 were used to analyze the repertoire data. Only productive rearrangements were analyzed, as sequences containing stop codons or out-of-frame rearrangements were removed. Simpson diversity, Shannon entropy, CDR3 length and nucleotide addition metrics were supplied by the sequencing provider. Based on frequency, clonotypes were placed into dominant, sub-dominant, low or lowest abundance groups, and clonotypes under 0.1% were left out of most analyses. Any CDR3 amino acid clonotype present in at least two subjects at a cumulative frequency of at least 0.5% was labeled public. TCRdb stores this immuneACCESS table with in-frame sequences only. Part of the clones is absent; in the studies checked, under half of the shortfall reflects unresolved V genes, and no reason is known for the rest. V, J and clone size are those of that table, while D and trimming were read from the DNA. The sample table shows around 36,000 clones, and around 85% are seen once. The top ten clones comprise 10% to 11% of the sample.

The entry originates in a study of CD8 T cells in acute hepatitis C reinfection (TCRdb year 2021). Context from the whole study: Both during acute infection and after viral clearance, the study profiled the TCRbeta repertoire of CD8+ T cells that were specific for the HCV NS3-1073 epitope. A few spontaneous resolvers contributed paired acute and follow-up samples. Beyond this particular receptor, the publication reports: Few CDR3 sequences were shared with other epitopes, and differences in sequencing approaches may have limited exact matching. Thirteen public clonotypes were found regardless of outcome, and V04-02/J02-02 was used by one public clonotype. Follow-up repertoires were not available for chronically infected subjects, because NS3-1073 specific cells were too rare to be sorted. Because bulk sequencing covered only the TCRbeta chain, the alphabeta pairing of public clonotypes could not be determined. TRBV04 and TRBV06 gene families were preferentially used in all groups, and this usage was not explained by overrepresentation in the naive pool. NS3-1073 specific repertoires were highly diverse, with no significant diversity differences between acute resolver, follow-up resolver and acute chronic samples.

What the time point label conveys for this sample: naive CD8 control sorted from an acute-time-point sample. Enrolled in the Montreal Hepatitis C Cohort (HEPCO) in Canada, the donors were people who inject drugs, and these donors were followed every 3 months. Acute primary HCV infection was defined as a positive HCV RNA or antibody test after a negative test within the previous 24 weeks. Cells were surface stained with CD3, CD8 and CD45RO antibodies, and an aqua fixable dye was used to exclude dead cells. Among the cohort members were 8 spontaneous resolvers, with spontaneous resolution defined as HCV RNA clearance within 24 weeks. Frozen stocks of peripheral blood mononuclear cells were first thawed, after which negative isolation of CD8+ T cells was carried out using the MACS CD8+ T cell Isolation Kit. A BD FACSAria II cell sorter was used to sort the cells.

Sequencing input: naive CD8+ T cells from PBMCs. The cell subset or site label on this specimen signifies: sorted total naive CD45RO-negative CD8+ T cells. The source of this sequence is a woman under 30 who spontaneously cleared hepatitis C infection. Recombination linked TRBV4-2 to TRBJ1-1; the D segment could be TRBD1, given 6 matching bases. The CDR3 protein sequence reads: CASSHGDNMNTEAFF. The DNA sequence is TGTGCCAGCAGCCACGGGGACAACATGAACACTGAAGCTTTCTTT.